One sample yielded the 7 T cell receptor beta chains listed below, sequenced in a study of PD-1 blockade in classical Hodgkin lymphoma. Every patient relapsed after autologous stem cell transplantation, and brentuximab vedotin exposure varied. Assay used: immunoSEQ multiplex PCR; TCRdb lists only in-frame clones, some missing. The sample has around 15,000 clones, over 55% seen once; the top ten hold around 8.3%. The sequenced sample was peripheral blood mononuclear cells (PBMCs), obtained before the second cycle of nivolumab. The receptors derive from a human donor with classical Hodgkin lymphoma.

The chain couples TRBV28 to TRBJ1-3; possible D gene TRBD1, 6 bases. The CDR3 covers 15 residues. Trimming shortened V by 6 bases and J by 0 bases, and 12 bases separated the two germline ends. Germline CDR1 reads MDHEN; CDR2 reads SYDVKM. CDR3 coding DNA: TGTGCCAGCAGGACAGGATTTTCCTCTGGAAACACCATATATTTT. It encodes CASRTGFSSGNTIYF.

This clone is medium-sized within its sample. The chain employs TRBV9 and TRBJ1-5; no clear D gene. Germline assignment: CDR1 SGDLS and CDR2 YYNGEE. Trimming removed 4 bases at V and 2 bases at J, with 7 bases between. The length of the CDR3 is 13 residues. CDR3 sequence reads: CASSPRGNQPQHF. The DNA of the CDR3 is TGTGCCAGCAGCCCACGAGGCAATCAGCCCCAGCATTTT.

This clone was picked up a small number of times. The chain uses TRBV6-6 and TRBJ1-1, with D maybe TRBD1 (5 bases). CDR3 length equals 15 residues. Germline V gene lookup returns CDR1 MNHNY and CDR2 SVGAGI (reference sequence). The ends were cut back, 7 bases at V and 3 bases at J, with 18 bases in the middle. CDR3 protein: CASIGAGDGDTEAFF. In DNA form, the CDR3 reads TGTGCCAGCATCGGGGCCGGGGACGGGGACACTGAAGCTTTCTTT.

The chain recombines TRBV5-1 with TRBJ1-3, with a possible D match to TRBD1 (6 bases). V shed 5 bases and J shed 1 base, with 13 bases lying between them. Germline CDR1 is SGHRS and CDR2 is YFSETQ. This CDR3 contains 15 residues. This chain's CDR3 is CASRDQGISGNTIYF. The DNA of the CDR3 is TGCGCCAGCAGGGACCAGGGGATTTCTGGAAACACCATATATTTT.

The chain is built from TRBV6-5 and TRBJ2-1; 7 positions agree with TRBD2. This CDR3 is 16 amino acids long. Germline lookup yields CDR1 MNHEY and CDR2 SVGAGI. V trimming: 4 bases; J trimming: 1 base; junction bases outside the gene matches: 7. The DNA of the CDR3 is TGTGCCAGCAGTTCTTGGCTAGCGGATTCCTACAATGAGCAGTTCTTC. Translating it yields CASSSWLADSYNEQFF.

V usage is TRBV18 and J usage is TRBJ2-3; either TRBD1 or TRBD2 may supply D (5 bases each). With 7 bases removed from V and 4 bases from J, the gap between germline ends came to 12 bases. Germline CDR1 and CDR2: KGHSH and LQKENI. The CDR3 runs 13 residues. The CDR3 sequence is CASLEGNSDTQYF. The CDR3, as DNA: TGTGCCAGCTTAGAGGGGAATTCAGATACGCAGTATTTT.

This chain joins TRBV28 and TRBJ1-1, with D uncertain. V shed 6 bases and J shed 7 bases, with 12 bases lying between them. The CDR3 contains 12 residues. CDR1 and CDR2 (germline): MDHEN, SYDVKM. The CDR3 DNA reads as TGTGCCAGCAGCGTTGCCTCAGGTGAAGCTTTCTTT. Its protein is CASSVASGEAFF.